This TCR beta chain was recorded in a study of tumor-infiltrating lymphocytes in primary liver carcinoma. Study-wide context: The patients, men and women alike, were aged 30 to 69 years.

The researchers produced TCR beta cDNA from approximately 540 ng total RNA with a constant-region primer. Employing slightly modified ARM-PCR, three nested multiplex PCR rounds were run, and these gave rise to the TCR beta libraries. Rounds one and two of PCR, each of 10 cycles, were primed with TRBV1-TRBV30 forward primers and a C-beta reverse primer. TCRdb passed the multiplex PCR reads through MiXCR, listing each CDR3 protein once. The sample lists more than 50,000 distinct CDR3 sequences, over 70% occurring once. On this clonotype itself: The conserved final phenylalanine or tryptophan is absent from the CDR3, which likely points to a read error.

The study co-extracted DNA and RNA from roughly 20-30 mg of unsorted bulk tissue. These patients lived with chronic HBV infection and had never been treated. The V segment lost 8 bases and the J segment 5 bases; nucleotides outside the gene matches: 11. Germline V gene lookup returns CDR1 MNHEY and CDR2 SVGAGI. The CDR3 runs to 14 residues. The V and J genes are TRBV6-5 and TRBJ2-7; 8 bases match TRBD2. This clonotype was sampled from a middle-aged man with primary liver carcinoma and hepatitis B virus infection. Sequenced sample: liver tumor tissue from sampling region 2. Noted subset: tumor region T2, inferior pole. The DNA of the CDR3 is TGTGCCAGCGGTCCCCACGGGGGGGATAACGAGCAGTACTCC. Protein sequence: CASGPHGGDNEQYS.